A single T cell receptor (beta chain) is shown here with its context. Data came from immunoSEQ multiplex PCR; TCRdb stores just in-frame clones and leaves some out. The sample has some 26,000 clones; about 93% are singletons. Time point specified: newly diagnosed, previously untreated cHL patient sample. PBMCs from untreated, newly diagnosed classical Hodgkin lymphoma were comparison samples. This entry belongs to a study of PD-1 blockade in classical Hodgkin lymphoma. Germline V gives CDR1 SGHNT, CDR2 YYREEE (reference sequence). The CDR3 extends over 16 amino acids. Trimming left V 4 bases short and J 0 bases short, with 15 bases between.

What was sequenced was peripheral blood mononuclear cells (PBMCs). The chain carries TRBV5-4 and TRBJ2-3; TRBD1 might be the D (6 bases). The sequence was obtained from a human donor with classical Hodgkin lymphoma. In DNA form, the CDR3 reads TGTGCCAGCAGCGTCCAGGGGCGGTTGAGCACAGATACGCAGTATTTT. It specifies CASSVQGRLSTDTQYF.